This T cell receptor (beta chain) was sequenced for a study of blood T cells in healthy people across ages. General study results and limits: Aged donors had fewer naive CD4+ cells and lower diversity than long-lived donors. CMV status of donors was not determined, possibly confounding expanded clonotype changes.

Notes on this clonotype: Its specificity is unknown.

A J-beta primer mix and a sample-barcoded 5' primer were used in a second PCR of about 7 to 12 cycles. Every single cDNA molecule received a tag from a template-switch adaptor with 12 random nucleotides. TCRdb reanalysed the 5' RACE reads using MiXCR and keeps one entry per CDR3 protein. The table lists 1.5 million to 2 million distinct CDR3 sequences, over 25% of them singletons. Individuals who donated were healthy Caucasians from Russia aged about 6 to 100. Germline assignment: CDR1 SGHRS and CDR2 YFSETQ. Trimming shortened V by 2 bases and J by 8 bases, and 11 bases separated the two germline ends. The length of the CDR3 is 13 residues.

This chain uses TRBV5-1 with TRBJ2-1, with D tentatively TRBD1 (7 bases). The TCR sequence derives from a woman aged 25 to 39 in good health. The sample was blood. CDR3: CASSFQGDYEQFF. In DNA form, the CDR3 reads TGCGCCAGCAGCTTCCAGGGGGACTATGAGCAGTTCTTC.